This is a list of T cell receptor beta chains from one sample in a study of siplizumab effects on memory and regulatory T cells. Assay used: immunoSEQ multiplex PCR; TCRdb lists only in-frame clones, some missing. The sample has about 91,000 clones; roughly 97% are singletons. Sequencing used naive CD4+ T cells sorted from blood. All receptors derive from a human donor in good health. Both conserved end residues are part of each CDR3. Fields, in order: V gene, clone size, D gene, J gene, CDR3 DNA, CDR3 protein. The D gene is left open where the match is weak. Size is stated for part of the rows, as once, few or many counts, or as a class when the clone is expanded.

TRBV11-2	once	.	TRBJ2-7	TGTGCCAGCAGCTTATCGGGGGGCCCGTACGAGCAGTACTTC	CASSLSGGPYEQYF
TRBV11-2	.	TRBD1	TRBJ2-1	TGTGCCAGCAGTACCGGGACAGGATCCTACAATGAGCAGTTCTTC	CASSTGTGSYNEQFF
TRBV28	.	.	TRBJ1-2	TGTGCCAGCAGTTTGAGTGTTGCGGGGGGCTATGGCTACACCTTC	CASSLSVAGGYGYTF
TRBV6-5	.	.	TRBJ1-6	TGTGCCAGTACCGATTGGGGTTATTCACCCCTCCACTTT	CASTDWGYSPLHF
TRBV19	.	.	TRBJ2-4	TGTGCCAGTATGGGCGGGCCACTAGCCAAAAACATTCAGTACTTC	CASMGGPLAKNIQYF
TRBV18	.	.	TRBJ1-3	TGTGCCAGCTCACAATTGCCCAACTCTGGAAACACCATATATTTT	CASSQLPNSGNTIYF
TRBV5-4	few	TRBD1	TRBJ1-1	TGTGCCAGCAGCTTGGGGGGACAGGGGTACACTGAAGCTTTCTTT	CASSLGGQGYTEAFF
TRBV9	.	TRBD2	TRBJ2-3	TGTGCCAGCAGCTATAGCGGGGGGGCTGGGACAGATACGCAGTATTTT	CASSYSGGAGTDTQYF
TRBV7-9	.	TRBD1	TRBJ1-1	TGTGCCAGCAGCCCGGGACAGGGAAACACTGAAGCTTTCTTT	CASSPGQGNTEAFF
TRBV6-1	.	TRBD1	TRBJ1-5	TGTGCCAGCAGTCCGGACAGGGGAGGCCAGCCCCAGCATTTT	CASSPDRGGQPQHF
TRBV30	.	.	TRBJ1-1	TGTGCCTGGAGACCAGACAGTTATTCTGAAGCTTTCTTT	CAWRPDSYSEAFF
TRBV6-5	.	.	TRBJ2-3	TGTGCTACCGCGGACACAGATACGCAGTATTTT	CATADTDTQYF
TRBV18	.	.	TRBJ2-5	TGTGCCAGCTCACCCCAAGCTGGACAGCTCCAAGAGACCCAGTACTTC	CASSPQAGQLQETQYF
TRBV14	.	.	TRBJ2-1	TGTGCCAGCAGCCCAGGGGTTGAGCAGTTCTTC	CASSPGVEQFF
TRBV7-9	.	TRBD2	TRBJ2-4	TGTGCCAGCAGCCGCGGGGGGGCCAAAAACATTCAGTACTTC	CASSRGGAKNIQYF
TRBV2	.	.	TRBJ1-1	TGTGCCAGCAGTGAACAGGCGGACACTGAAGCTTTCTTT	CASSEQADTEAFF
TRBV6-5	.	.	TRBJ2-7	TGTGCCAGCACCCCAGGGGCGGGTGCCTACGAGCAGTACTTC	CASTPGAGAYEQYF